A single sample is the source of the 26 T cell receptor beta chains below, sequenced in a study of blood T cell repertoires in COVID-19. Using immunoSEQ multiplex PCR, the repertoire was profiled, and TCRdb retains in-frame clones only, with some absent. The data contain about 120,000 clones, 75% to 90% of them seen just once; the ten biggest clones take up 25% to 35%. Specimen: peripheral blood. These receptors were collected from a man between 65 and 85 years old with active or convalescent COVID-19.

This chain connects TRBV28 to TRBJ1-3; D is undetermined. The germline V and J ends were trimmed by 3 bases and 4 bases, with 13 bases remaining between them. The CDR3 has 15 residues. The germline CDR1 and CDR2 sequences are MDHEN and SYDVKM. This CDR3 is CASSFRRAYGNTIYF. CDR3 DNA sequence: TGTGCCAGCAGTTTCCGGAGGGCGTACGGAAACACCATATATTTT.

In regard to this clone: One junction end disagrees with the germline gene, perhaps due to a read error. The chain uses TRBV7-7 and TRBJ2-1; perhaps TRBD2 as D (6 bases). Germline loops: CDR1 SSHAT, CDR2 FNYEAQ (reference sequence). The CDR3 consists of 15 residues. The chain's CDR3 is CASSTGAGTYNEQFF. CDR3 nucleotide sequence: TGTGCTAGCAGCACCGGGGCAGGGACTTACAATGAGCAGTTCTTC.

The chain recombines TRBV28 with TRBJ2-1; TRBD2 matches 9 bases. This CDR3 contains 16 residues. The ends lost 4 bases at V and 5 bases at J; junction bases unmatched: 9. CDR1 is MDHEN and CDR2 is SYDVKM in the germline V gene. CDR3 loop: CASSSPASGAHNEQFF. CDR3 DNA sequence: TGTGCCAGCAGTTCCCCGGCTAGCGGGGCACACAATGAGCAGTTCTTC. The whole variable domain, remainder taken from reference TRBV28 and TRBJ2-1, is DVKVTQSSRYLVKRTGEKVFLECVQDMDHENMFWYRQDPGLGLRLIYFSYDVKMKEKGDIPEGYSVSREKKERFSLILESASTNQTSMYLCASSSPASGAHNEQFFGPGTRLTVL.

The CDR3 coding sequence is TGTGCCAGTAGTATTCTTGGGGCTAGCGGGAGCTTCGGGACAGATACGCAGTATTTT. This encodes CASSILGASGSFGTDTQYF. This rearrangement joins TRBV19 to TRBJ2-3; 10 nucleotides line up with TRBD2. CDR1 is LNHDA and CDR2 is SQIVND in the germline V gene (reference sequence). This CDR3 is built from 19 residues. J gave up 3 bases and V 3 bases, and 15 bases lay outside the gene matches.

The CDR3 nucleotides read TGTGCCAGCAGCCAAGACTGGCTAGCGGGAGGGGCAGGATACAATGAGCAGTTCTTC. Encoded protein: CASSQDWLAGGAGYNEQFF. The rearrangement links TRBV3-1 (or the pseudogene TRBV3-2) to TRBJ2-1; 12 bases fit TRBD2. Germline V gives CDR1 LGHDT, CDR2 YNNKEL (reference sequence). The CDR3 totals 19 residues. Trimming removed 0 bases from V and 4 bases from J; junction bases left unmatched: 10.

The rearrangement uses TRBV7-9 and TRBJ2-7; the D gene is possibly TRBD1 (6 bases). This CDR3 comprises 14 residues. V lost 3 bases and J lost 2, with 11 bases in between. The germline gives CDR1 SEHNR, CDR2 FQNEAQ (reference sequence). CDR3 sequence: CASSFRDTTYEQYF. CDR3 DNA sequence: TGTGCCAGCAGCTTTCGGGACACTACCTACGAGCAGTACTTC.

This clone was detected once. In DNA form, the CDR3 reads TGCGCCAGCAGCTTGGACGGACAGGCAGGAACTGAAGCTTTCTTT. Translating gives CASSLDGQAGTEAFF. This chain links TRBV5-1 with TRBJ1-1; TRBD1 agrees at 7 bases. Germline CDR1 SGHRS, CDR2 YFSETQ. V was pared by 0 bases and J by 5 bases, with 7 bases of the junction left unmatched. This CDR3 comprises 15 residues.

The genes are TRBV27 and TRBJ1-5; D is ambiguous. The CDR3 extends over 12 amino acids. Germline V gene sequence: CDR1 MNHEY, CDR2 SMNVEV (reference sequence). Trimming took off 6 bases at V and 0 bases at J, with 3 bases between the two ends. CDR3 amino acids: CASRSSNQPQHF. CDR3 nucleotide sequence: TGTGCCAGCAGGAGTAGCAATCAGCCCCAGCATTTT.

This clone was recorded only once. The junction does not match germline at one end; this may be a read error. The chain is built from TRBV7-7 and TRBJ2-1, with D perhaps TRBD1 (6 bases). The germline gives CDR1 SSHAT, CDR2 FNYEAQ (reference sequence). This CDR3 has 15 amino acids. CDR3 region: CASSLSPGDYNEQFF. The CDR3 region has the DNA TGTGCTAGCAGCTTATCGCCAGGGGACTACAATGAGCAGTTCTTC.

This chain links TRBV6-1 with TRBJ1-6, with TRBD1 identical over 10 bases. V lost 2 bases, J lost 6 bases, and 7 bases stayed unmatched. CDR3 length: 17 amino acids. CDR1 and CDR2 from the germline V gene are MNHNS and SASEGT. The CDR3 loop reads CASSEQGTGVGNSPLHF. The CDR3 nucleotides are TGTGCCAGCAGTGAACAAGGGACAGGGGTTGGTAATTCACCCCTCCACTTT.

V and J are TRBV12-3 or TRBV12-4 and TRBJ2-1; possibly TRBD1 for D (6 bases). The ends were cut back, 5 bases at V and 6 bases at J, with 11 bases in the middle. This CDR3 spans 13 amino acids. In DNA form, the CDR3 reads TGTGCCAGCAGTAAGGACAGTTTCAATGAGCAGTTCTTC. This gives the protein CASSKDSFNEQFF.

This clone was recorded once. V usage is TRBV28 and J usage is TRBJ2-1, with a possible D match to TRBD2 (6 bases). The CDR3 is 13 residues long. Trimming took 9 bases from V and 9 from J, leaving 18 bases between them. Germline lookup yields CDR1 MDHEN and CDR2 SYDVKM. CDR3 amino acids: CASHRGTLGEQFF. The CDR3 bases are TGTGCCAGTCATCGCGGGACTCTCGGTGAGCAGTTCTTC.

This clone was observed once. The chain links TRBV5-1 to TRBJ2-3; 7 bases map to TRBD2. CDR1 and CDR2 from the germline V gene are SGHRS and YFSETQ. This CDR3 is built from 16 residues. With V trimmed by 1 base and J by 2 bases, 7 bases remained unmatched. Written as DNA, the CDR3 is TGCGCCAGCAGCTTGCGGCTAGCGGTTAACACAGATACGCAGTATTTT. It is translated as CASSLRLAVNTDTQYF.

This chain uses TRBV27 with TRBJ2-7, with 10 bases identical to TRBD1. With V trimmed by 8 bases and J by 3 bases, 10 bases remained unmatched. The germline gives CDR1 MNHEY, CDR2 SMNVEV (reference sequence). The CDR3 sequence is 15 residues long. The CDR3 region is CASQRQGAGFYEQYF. The CDR3 DNA reads TGTGCCAGCCAGAGACAGGGGGCAGGGTTCTACGAGCAGTACTTC.

This chain connects TRBV7-9 to TRBJ2-1, with 9 bases fitting TRBD1. V dropped 1 base and J dropped 4; count of bases not matched to a gene: 8. CDR3 length: 17 residues. The germline gives CDR1 SEHNR, CDR2 FQNEAQ (reference sequence). CDR3 DNA: TGTGCCAGCAGCTTAGTTCGGGGGGACAGGGAATACAATGAGCAGTTCTTC. Translated, it gives CASSLVRGDREYNEQFF.

The sample holds a few counts of this clone. The V and J genes are TRBV19 and TRBJ2-5; D is possibly TRBD1 (6 bases). CDR1 and CDR2 from the germline V gene are LNHDA and SQIVND (reference sequence). CDR3 size: 15 residues. V lost 7 bases to trimming and J lost 2 bases, with 17 bases between them. In DNA, the CDR3 is TGTGCCAGTAACGGTCAGACAGGCCCTCAAGAGACCCAGTACTTC. It is translated as CASNGQTGPQETQYF.

This clone showed up just a few times. The chain uses TRBV29-1 and TRBJ2-7; TRBD2 is a possible D gene (6 bases). The CDR3 length is 12 residues. Germline values: CDR1 SQVTM, CDR2 ANQGSEA. The germline V and J ends were trimmed by 4 bases and 2 bases, with 9 bases remaining between them. DNA for the CDR3: TGCAGCGTTGGGGGGACTCCCTACGAGCAGTACTTC. It translates to CSVGGTPYEQYF.

This clone was observed a single time. The V call is TRBV19, the J call TRBJ2-7; 10 nucleotides line up with TRBD2. The V gene's germline CDR1 is LNHDA and CDR2 SQIVND (reference sequence). The CDR3 loop spans 14 amino acids. The trim removed 1 base at V and 3 bases at J, leaving 0 bases unmatched. CDR3 in DNA: TGTGCCAGTAGTATAGGGACTAGCGGCTACGAGCAGTACTTC. Translating gives CASSIGTSGYEQYF.

The V and J genes are TRBV27 and TRBJ2-3; possibly TRBD1 for D (6 bases). V was cut by 6 bases and J by 6 bases, with 19 bases left in between. CDR1 is MNHEY, CDR2 SMNVEV, per germline (reference sequence). CDR3 length: 15 residues. As DNA, the CDR3 is TGTGCCAGCAGAGGCAGACAGGCTCCCCTGGATACGCAGTATTTT. Translated: CASRGRQAPLDTQYF.

This clone was observed a few times. This chain connects TRBV21-1 to TRBJ1-1. TRBV21-1 counts as a pseudogene. The CDR3 is made up of 15 amino acids. The CDR3 DNA reads as TGTGCCAGCAGCAAAGCGCTGGAGGTGAACACTGAAGCTTTCTTT. Translation gives CASSKALEVNTEAFF.

This chain uses TRBV5-6 with TRBJ2-1; weak D call: TRBD1 (5 bases). The CDR3 has 14 amino acids. From germline, CDR1 is SGHDT and CDR2 YYEEEE. V was shortened by 2 bases and J by 2 bases, with 8 bases between the two germline ends. The DNA for the CDR3 is TGTGCCAGCAGCTTTTCCAGGGCCTACAATGAGCAGTTCTTC. Its protein product is CASSFSRAYNEQFF.

The V call is TRBV10-2, the J call TRBJ2-5; 9 bases are shared with TRBD2. This CDR3 is 15 amino acids long. Germline V gene data show CDR1 as WSHSY and CDR2 as SAAADI. V lost 3 bases, J lost 5 bases, and 7 bases stayed unmatched. For the CDR3, the DNA is TGCGCCAGCAGTGAAGTAGGGCTAGCGGGGGAGACCCAGTACTTC. This sequence encodes CASSEVGLAGETQYF.

This clone was detected a few times. The CDR3 spells CATSRPETGKTNYGYTF. The CDR3 coding sequence is TGTGCCACCAGCAGACCCGAGACAGGGAAGACTAACTATGGCTACACCTTC. V usage is TRBV15 and J usage is TRBJ1-2, with 7 positions matching TRBD1. Germline lookup yields CDR1 LNHNV and CDR2 YYDKDF (reference sequence). The CDR3 has 17 residues. Trimming took 2 bases from V and 0 from J; bases not matched to a gene: 9.

The chain uses TRBV19 and TRBJ2-2; 15 bases align to TRBD2. V was clipped by 4 bases and J by 1 base; unmatched bases: 4. Germline loops: CDR1 LNHDA, CDR2 SQIVND (reference sequence). The CDR3 has 18 amino acids. CDR3 protein: CASSTGLAGGRNTGELFF. CDR3 in DNA: TGTGCCAGTAGTACGGGACTAGCGGGAGGTAGGAACACCGGGGAGCTGTTTTTT.

The chain combines TRBV13 with TRBJ2-7, with unresolved D. In germline, CDR1 is PRHDT, CDR2 FYEKMQ (reference sequence). This CDR3 contains 14 residues. V gave up 1 base and J gave up 4 bases, with 11 bases separating them. The CDR3 is CASSLVAVPYEQYF. CDR3 DNA: TGTGCCAGCAGCTTAGTTGCGGTTCCTTACGAGCAGTACTTC.

The chain employs TRBV7-2 and TRBJ2-7; 9 nucleotides agree with TRBD2. CDR3 length equals 19 residues. Germline V gives CDR1 SGHTA, CDR2 FQGNSA. The V and J ends lost 1 base and 3 bases, in that order; junction bases with no gene match: 16. The CDR3 loop reads CASSLDAGLALPFRYEQYF. The CDR3 DNA reads as TGTGCCAGCAGCTTAGATGCGGGACTAGCTTTACCCTTCCGCTACGAGCAGTACTTC.